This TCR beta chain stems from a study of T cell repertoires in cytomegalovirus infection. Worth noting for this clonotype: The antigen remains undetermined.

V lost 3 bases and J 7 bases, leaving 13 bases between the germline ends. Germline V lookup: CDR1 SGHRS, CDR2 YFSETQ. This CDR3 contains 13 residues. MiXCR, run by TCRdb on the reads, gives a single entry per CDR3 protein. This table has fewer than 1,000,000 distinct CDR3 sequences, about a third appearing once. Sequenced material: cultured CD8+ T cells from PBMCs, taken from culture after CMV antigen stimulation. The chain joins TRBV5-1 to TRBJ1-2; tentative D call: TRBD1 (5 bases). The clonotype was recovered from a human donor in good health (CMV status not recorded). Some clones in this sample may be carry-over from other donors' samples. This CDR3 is CASSSTSGFGYTF. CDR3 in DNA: TGCGCCAGCAGCTCCACTTCAGGGTTTGGCTACACCTTC.